The rows below give T cell receptor beta chains drawn from one sample of a study of CD8 T cells in ankylosing spondylitis. TCRdb analysed the 5' RACE reads with MiXCR anew, one entry per CDR3 protein. The data hold 210,000 or so distinct CDR3 sequences, with 7% to 10% observed a single time. Material: blood, either unsorted or a sorted T cell fraction (not recorded which). The receptors here all came from a female donor with ankylosing spondylitis or in good health (not recorded which). CDR3s include the opening cysteine and the closing phenylalanine or tryptophan. D genes are given only for firm matches. The size field reads once, few or many counts, or a class when the clone is expanded.

clone_size	v_call	j_call	d_call	cdr3_nt	cdr3_aa
many	TRBV20-1	TRBJ2-3	-	TGCAGTGCTACCCTTACCCGGCGGACAGATACGCAGTATTTT	CSATLTRRTDTQYF
many	TRBV12-3/TRBV12-4	TRBJ2-7	TRBD1	TGTGCCAGCAGTTTAGAAGGCAGAGGACAGGGGGACGAGCAGTACTTC	CASSLEGRGQGDEQYF
many	TRBV10-3	TRBJ1-2	-	TGTGCCATCAGTGAGTCTCAGGGGCATGGCTACACCTTC	CAISESQGHGYTF
few	TRBV6-4	TRBJ2-3	TRBD2	TGTGCCAGCAGTGAGGGACTAGCGGGCACAGATACGCAGTATTTT	CASSEGLAGTDTQYF
many	TRBV6-1	TRBJ1-1	-	TGTGCCAGCACCCTGGTCCGAGGACCGTCTACTGAAGCTTTCTTT	CASTLVRGPSTEAFF
many	TRBV5-1	TRBJ2-2	TRBD2	TGCGCCAGCAGCTTGGCGGGACTAGCGGACACCGGGGAGCTGTTTTTT	CASSLAGLADTGELFF
many	TRBV3-1	TRBJ2-1	TRBD2	TGTGCCAGCAGCCAAAGACCCTCTAGCGGGAGAGGCAATGAGCAGTTCTTC	CASSQRPSSGRGNEQFF
many	TRBV29-1	TRBJ1-1	-	TGCAGCGTTGAAGACGGGGGCGGCCTCCTGGAAGCTTTCTTT	CSVEDGGGLLEAFF
many	TRBV20-1	TRBJ2-7	TRBD2	TGCAGTGCCCCTAGCGGGAGGACCGAGCAGTACTTC	CSAPSGRTEQYF
many	TRBV21-1	TRBJ2-1	-	TGTGCCAGCGGAGTCTACAATGAGCAGTTCTTC	CASGVYNEQFF
many	TRBV29-1	TRBJ2-1	-	TGCAGCGTTGGGAGCTCCCGGGGTACCAATGAGCAGTTCTTC	CSVGSSRGTNEQFF